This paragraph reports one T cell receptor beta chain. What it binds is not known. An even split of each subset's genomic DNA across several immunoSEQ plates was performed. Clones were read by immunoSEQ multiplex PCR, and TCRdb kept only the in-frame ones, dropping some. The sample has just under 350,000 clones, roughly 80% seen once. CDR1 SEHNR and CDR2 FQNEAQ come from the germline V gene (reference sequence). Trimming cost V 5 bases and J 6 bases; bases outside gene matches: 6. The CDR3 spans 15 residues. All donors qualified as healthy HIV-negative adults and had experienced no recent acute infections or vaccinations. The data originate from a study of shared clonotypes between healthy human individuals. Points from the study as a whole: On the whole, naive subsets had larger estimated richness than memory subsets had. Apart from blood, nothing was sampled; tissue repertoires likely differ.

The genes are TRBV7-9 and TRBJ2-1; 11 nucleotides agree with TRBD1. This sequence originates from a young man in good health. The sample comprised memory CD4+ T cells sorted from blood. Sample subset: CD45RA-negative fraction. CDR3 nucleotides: TGTGCCAGCAGCCCGGGACAGGGGGGGCTCAATGAGCAGTTCTTC. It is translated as CASSPGQGGLNEQFF.